Shown below are 12 T cell receptor beta chains from a single sample sequenced in a study of cytomegalovirus exposure and HLA in healthy donors. The PCR used 60 Vbeta and 13 Jbeta primers. TCRdb keeps only in-frame clones here, not all; method: immunoSEQ multiplex PCR. The data show roughly 100,000 clones, about 83% seen once. Sequencing used PBMCs. The receptor set was obtained from a woman between 18 and 29 years old in good health and CMV-seropositive.

The gene calls are TRBV7-9 and TRBJ1-1; no clear D gene. V was pared by 1 base and J by 1 base, with 7 bases between. CDR3 size: 14 residues. Germline assignment: CDR1 SEHNR and CDR2 FQNEAQ (reference sequence). As DNA, the CDR3 is TGTGCCAGCAGCTTAGAGCCAGGGAACACTGAAGCTTTCTTT. Its translation: CASSLEPGNTEAFF.

The chain carries TRBV19 and TRBJ1-5; a possible D gene is TRBD1 (5 bases). The germline V gene encodes CDR1 LNHDA and CDR2 SQIVND (reference sequence). V gave up 5 bases and J gave up 6 bases, with 11 bases separating them. The CDR3 runs to 13 residues. In DNA, the CDR3 is TGTGCCAGTAGTTCACGGAGGGGTCAGCCCCAGCATTTT. Its translation is CASSSRRGQPQHF.

The CDR3 sequence: CASSLAATSGGYEQYF. Written as DNA, the CDR3 is TGTGCCAGCAGCTTGGCCGCCACTAGCGGGGGTTACGAGCAGTACTTC. The rearrangement links TRBV5-8 to TRBJ2-7; 11 bases agree with TRBD2. The CDR3 consists of 16 residues. After removal of 0 bases from V and 4 bases from J, the junction contained 6 bases not matched to a gene. Germline CDR1 reads SGHTS; CDR2 reads YDEGEE.

This clone occurred a few times. The chain links TRBV4-1 to TRBJ2-5; D uncertain. The V end lost 1 base, the J end lost 2 bases, and 8 bases lay between the germline ends. The germline V gene has CDR1 MGHRA and CDR2 YSYEKL. CDR3 length: 14 residues. This chain's CDR3 is CASSQVQKQETQYF. Written as DNA, the CDR3 is TGCGCCAGCAGCCAAGTACAGAAGCAAGAGACCCAGTACTTC.

The chain uses TRBV28 and TRBJ1-2; D is possibly TRBD1 (6 bases). Germline CDR1 MDHEN, CDR2 SYDVKM. This CDR3 has 15 amino acids. V gave up 8 bases and J gave up 5 bases, with 21 bases separating them. The CDR3 nucleotides are TGTGCCAGCTTTTTCGGGGGGCGGCGGAATTATGGCTACACCTTC. It codes for CASFFGGRRNYGYTF.

This chain connects TRBV13 to TRBJ1-3; the match to TRBD1 covers 7 bases. V shed 5 bases and J 0 bases; nucleotides not matched to a gene: 10. Per germline, CDR1 PRHDT and CDR2 FYEKMQ (reference sequence). This CDR3 is built from 17 residues. The CDR3 bases are TGTGCCAGCAGCCGCCGGGGACAGTCCTACTCTGGAAACACCATATATTTT. This codes for CASSRRGQSYSGNTIYF.

The V gene is TRBV28, the J gene TRBJ2-7, with 8 bases identical to TRBD1. Germline V lookup: CDR1 MDHEN, CDR2 SYDVKM. The V gene end was trimmed by 5 bases and the J gene end by 2 bases; junction bases not matched to a gene: 5. The CDR3 has 14 amino acids. Here the CDR3 reads CASSLRDRPYEQYF. The CDR3 DNA is TGTGCCAGCAGTCTCCGGGACAGGCCCTACGAGCAGTACTTC.

CDR3 nucleotides: TGTGCCAGCAGTGACGGCCTAGCGGGGGGTGAGCAGTTCTTC. It yields the protein CASSDGLAGGEQFF. V gene TRBV6-4 combines with J gene TRBJ2-1; TRBD2 matches at 11 bases. V shed 2 bases, J shed 9 bases, and the junction held 3 bases outside the gene matches. This CDR3 is 14 amino acids long. Germline V CDR1 and CDR2: MRHNA, SNTAGT.

The V call is TRBV29-1, the J call TRBJ2-7; 9 nucleotides line up with TRBD2. Germline V gives CDR1 SQVTM, CDR2 ANQGSEA. The junction had 4 bases not matched to a gene; V was cut back by 3 bases and J by 7 bases. This CDR3 region has 12 residues. Here the CDR3 reads CSVDGLAGEQYF. The CDR3 DNA is TGCAGCGTTGATGGTCTAGCGGGAGAGCAGTACTTC.

The chain employs TRBV27 and TRBJ1-4; a possible D gene is TRBD1 (5 bases). The CDR3 loop spans 16 amino acids. Trimming removed 0 bases at V and 0 bases at J, with 8 bases between. Germline CDR1 reads MNHEY; CDR2 reads SMNVEV (reference sequence). The CDR3 nucleotides are TGTGCCAGCAGTTTATCGGCAGGGTCAACTAATGAAAAACTGTTTTTT. It codes for CASSLSAGSTNEKLFF. The variable domain in full, with the rest retrieved from reference TRBV27 and TRBJ1-4, is EAQVTQNPRYLITVTGKKLTVTCSQNMNHEYMSWYRQDPGLGLRQIYYSMNVEVTDKGDVPEGYKVSRKEKRNFPLILESPSPNQTSLYFCASSLSAGSTNEKLFFGSGTQLSVL.

This clone was seen a handful of times. This chain links TRBV7-9 with TRBJ1-1; D is ambiguous. Trimming left V 5 bases short and J 11 bases short, with 18 bases between. The CDR3 has 13 residues. From germline, CDR1 is SEHNR and CDR2 FQNEAQ (reference sequence). CDR3 in amino acids: CASSLAGPGEAFF. CDR3 DNA: TGTGCCAGCAGCCTGGCGGGTCCTGGGGAGGCTTTCTTT. Drawing the rest from reference TRBV7-9 and TRBJ1-1, the complete variable domain is DTGVSQNPRHKITKRGQNVTFRCDPISEHNRLYWYRQTLGQGPEFLTYFQNEAQLEKSRLLSDRFSAERPKGSFSTLEIQRTEQGDSAMYLCASSLAGPGEAFFGQGTRLTVV.

This sequence joins TRBV9 and TRBJ1-1; 7 nucleotides line up with TRBD1. The germline gives CDR1 SGDLS, CDR2 YYNGEE. The CDR3 totals 15 residues. Trimming removed 3 bases from V and 4 bases from J; junction bases left unmatched: 9. This chain's CDR3 is CASSGRGREVTEAFF. The CDR3 nucleotides read TGTGCCAGCAGCGGAAGGGGGCGCGAGGTCACTGAAGCTTTCTTT.